This T cell receptor beta chain was sequenced for a study of T-cell memory formation after mild COVID-19. This clonotype has a handful of counts. One entry per CDR3 protein results from TCRdb running MiXCR on the 5' RACE reads. The table includes more than 150,000 distinct CDR3 sequences, around a sixth detected once. The source material was PBMCs or a T cell subset sorted from them (not recorded which). This receptor was taken from a man aged 18 to 29 who had mild COVID-19 (a few samples of this study predate the infection). Cell type and time point are not known.

The CDR3 nucleotides read TGTGCCAGCAGCACTGACAGGGGTTCTGAAAAACTGTTTTTT. This sequence encodes CASSTDRGSEKLFF. The V call is TRBV11-2, the J call TRBJ1-4, with 8 bases lining up with TRBD1. The CDR3 length is 14 residues. The V gene end was trimmed by 5 bases and the J gene end by 7 bases; junction bases not matched to a gene: 6. CDR1 and CDR2 (germline): SGHAT, FQNNGV.